The following is a T cell receptor (beta chain) sequence with its context. Trimming left V 6 bases short and J 1 base short, with 9 bases between. This CDR3 spans 13 amino acids. Germline values: CDR1 SGHAT, CDR2 FQNNGV. Assay: immunoSEQ multiplex PCR; the TCRdb copy retains only in-frame clones and omits some. The repertoire holds tens of thousands of clones, roughly 84% seen once, with approximately 2.1% in the top ten. The sample is drawn from a study of PD-L1 blockade in urothelial cancer. Time point defined: pretreatment peripheral blood. V is TRBV11-2 and J is TRBJ1-1, with no clear D. The origin of this receptor is a man aged 60 to 69 with urothelial cancer. Here the sequenced sample was PBMCs, taken around atezolizumab (anti-PD-L1) treatment. The CDR3 loop reads CASRWAGNTEAFF. The CDR3 DNA sequence: TGTGCCAGCAGGTGGGCAGGGAACACTGAAGCTTTCTTT.